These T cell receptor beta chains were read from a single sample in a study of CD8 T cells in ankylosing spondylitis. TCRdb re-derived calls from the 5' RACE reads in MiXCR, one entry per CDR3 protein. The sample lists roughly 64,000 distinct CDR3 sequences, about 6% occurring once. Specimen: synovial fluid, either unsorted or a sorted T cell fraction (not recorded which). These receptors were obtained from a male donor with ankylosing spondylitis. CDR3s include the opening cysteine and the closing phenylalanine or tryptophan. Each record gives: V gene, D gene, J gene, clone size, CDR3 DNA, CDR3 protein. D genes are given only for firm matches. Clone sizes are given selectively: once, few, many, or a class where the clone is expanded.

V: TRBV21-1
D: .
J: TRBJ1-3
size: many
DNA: TGTGCCAGCGCCCGCCAGGGCCACCGCTCTGGAAACACCATATATTTT
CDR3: CASARQGHRSGNTIYF

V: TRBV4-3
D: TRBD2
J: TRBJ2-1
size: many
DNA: TGCGCCAGCAGCCAAGTCGGCAGCGGGAGCTACAATGAGCAGTTCTTC
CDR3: CASSQVGSGSYNEQFF

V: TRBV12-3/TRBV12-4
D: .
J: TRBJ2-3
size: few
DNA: TGTGCCAGCAGTTTAGAATATCGGGCAGGGGATACGCAGTATTTT
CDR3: CASSLEYRAGDTQYF

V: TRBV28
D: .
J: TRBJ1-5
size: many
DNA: TGTGCCAGCAGTTTCCCGGGGGGGTTCCATCAGCCCCAGCATTTT
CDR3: CASSFPGGFHQPQHF

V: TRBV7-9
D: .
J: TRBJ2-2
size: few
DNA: TGTGCCAGCAGACGAATTTTCCCGGGGCCCCGGGGCCGGGAGCTGTTTTTT
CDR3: CASRRIFPGPRGRELFF

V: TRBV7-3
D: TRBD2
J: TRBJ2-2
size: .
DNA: TGTGCCAGCAGCCGCCTCCTAGCGGGCGGAACCGGGGAGCTGTTTTTT
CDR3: CASSRLLAGGTGELFF

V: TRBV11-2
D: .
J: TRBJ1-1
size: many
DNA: TGTGCCAGCAGCTACGGGGGGAGCACTGAAGCTTTCTTT
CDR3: CASSYGGSTEAFF

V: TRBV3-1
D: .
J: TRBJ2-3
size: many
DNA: TGTGCCAGCAGCCAAGATGTCGGGAGCTTAGATACGCAGTATTTT
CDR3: CASSQDVGSLDTQYF

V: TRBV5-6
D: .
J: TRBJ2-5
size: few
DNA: TGTGCCAGCAGCTTGGCTGCTAGCCCCATTACCCAGTACTTC
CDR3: CASSLAASPITQYF

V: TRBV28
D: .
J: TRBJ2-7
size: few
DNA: TGTGCCAGCAGTATCCCTACGGGAGCCCCCTACGAGCAGTACTTC
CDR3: CASSIPTGAPYEQYF

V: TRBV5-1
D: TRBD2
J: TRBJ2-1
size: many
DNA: TGCGCCAGCAGTGCGACTAGCGAATCCTACAATGAGCAGTTCTTC
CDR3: CASSATSESYNEQFF

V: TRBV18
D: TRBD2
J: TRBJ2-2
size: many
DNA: TGTGCCAGCTCCTACAGGGAAGCGGGAGTGGCCACCGGGGAGCTGTTTTTT
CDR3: CASSYREAGVATGELFF

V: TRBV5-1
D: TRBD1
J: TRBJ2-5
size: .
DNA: TGCGCCAGCAGCTTGTACCCCAGACAGGGGGCGACAGAGACCCAGTACTTC
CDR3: CASSLYPRQGATETQYF

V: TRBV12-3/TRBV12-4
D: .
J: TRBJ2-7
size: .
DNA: TGTGCCAGCAAGCTAGCAGCAGGGCCGACCTACGAGCGGTACTTC
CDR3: CASKLAAGPTYERYF

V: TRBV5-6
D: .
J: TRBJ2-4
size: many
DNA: TGTGCCAGCAGCCGATGGGGCAGTACGATCCACATTCAGTACTTC
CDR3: CASSRWGSTIHIQYF

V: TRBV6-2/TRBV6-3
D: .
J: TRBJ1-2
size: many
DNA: TGTGCCAGCAGTTACGTCAGGGGAGATGGCTACACCTTC
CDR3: CASSYVRGDGYTF

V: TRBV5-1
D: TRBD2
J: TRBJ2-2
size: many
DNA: TGCGCCAGCAGCACACCTGGACTAGCGGGACACACCGGGGAGCTGTTTTTT
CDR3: CASSTPGLAGHTGELFF

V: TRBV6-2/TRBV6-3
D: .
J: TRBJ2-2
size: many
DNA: TGTGCCAGCAGTTATCAGCAACTCACATTGAACACCGGGGAGCTGTTTTTT
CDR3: CASSYQQLTLNTGELFF

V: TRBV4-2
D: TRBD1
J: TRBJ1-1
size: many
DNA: TGTGCCAGCAGCCGACAGGGGGTTTCTGAAGCTTTCTTT
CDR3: CASSRQGVSEAFF

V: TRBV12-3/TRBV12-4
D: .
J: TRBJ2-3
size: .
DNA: TGTGCCAGCAGTTTGAGCGCCACAGATACGCAGTATTTT
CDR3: CASSLSATDTQYF

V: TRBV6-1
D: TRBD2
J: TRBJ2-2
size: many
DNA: TGTGCCAGCAGTGGACCTATGGGCGGGAGTTGGACCGGGGAGCTGTTTTTT
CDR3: CASSGPMGGSWTGELFF

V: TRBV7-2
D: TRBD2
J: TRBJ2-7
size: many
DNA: TGTGCCAGCAGCTTAAGGGGCGCCGGGACTAGCGGGAGGTACGAGCAGTACTTC
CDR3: CASSLRGAGTSGRYEQYF

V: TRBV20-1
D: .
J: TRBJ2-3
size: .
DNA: TGCAGTGCTTGGGGTCTGGGTGCGGGCGATTTAGATACGCAGTATTTT
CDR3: CSAWGLGAGDLDTQYF

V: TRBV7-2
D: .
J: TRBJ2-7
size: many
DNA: TGTGCCAGCAGCTCCGCCTCGGGCTACGAGCAGTACTTC
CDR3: CASSSASGYEQYF

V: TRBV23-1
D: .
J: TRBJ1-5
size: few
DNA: TGCGCCAGCAGTCAATCGGTGTGGGGAGAGGCTCCCAAAAATCAGCCCCAGCATTTT
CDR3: CASSQSVWGEAPKNQPQHF

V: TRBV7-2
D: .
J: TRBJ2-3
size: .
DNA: TGTGCCGCTGCGGGCAGGAAGAGGACAGATACGCAGTATTTT
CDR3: CAAAGRKRTDTQYF

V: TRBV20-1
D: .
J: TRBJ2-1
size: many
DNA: TGCAGTGCTAGAATCGACCTTTGGCGGGATCGCCACAATGAGCAGTTCTTC
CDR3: CSARIDLWRDRHNEQFF